Listed here are 3 T cell receptor beta chains from one sample, sequenced in a study of blood T cells in healthy people across ages. The authors ran a second PCR of 7 to 11 cycles using a sample-barcoded 5' primer and a J-beta primer mix. MiXCR was run by TCRdb on the 5' RACE reads, yielding one entry per CDR3 protein. Of around 800,000 distinct CDR3 sequences in the sample, roughly 26% are singletons; the top ten hold over 2.5%. The sample was also reused in another study, on T cells of mothers and their children.

Material for sequencing was blood. Receptor source: a boy aged 5 to 17 in good health.

This clonotype was recorded a few times. The rearrangement uses TRBV29-1 and TRBJ2-5; 10 bases align to TRBD2. Matching the DNA end better, TRBJ2-1 makes the J call doubtful. Germline-derived CDR1 and CDR2 are SQVTM and ANQGSEA. CDR3 length: 13 amino acids. This chain's CDR3 is CSIWSSGGIEQFF. The CDR3 DNA sequence: TGCAGCATCTGGTCTAGCGGGGGAATCGAGCAGTTCTTC.

This clonotype was observed a handful of times. The CDR3 loop reads CASSPLRGTNTEAFF. The CDR3 bases are TGTGCCAGCAGCCCCTTAAGGGGGACAAACACTGAAGCTTTCTTT. The J gene is TRBJ1-1, the V gene TRBV28, with D possibly being TRBD1 (6 bases). V gave up 6 bases and J gave up 2 bases, with 16 bases separating them. Germline values: CDR1 MDHEN, CDR2 SYDVKM. The CDR3 loop spans 15 amino acids.

This clonotype has more than one count but fewer than ten. The chain is built from TRBV29-1 and TRBJ1-4; D is unresolved. V lost 6 bases, J lost 8 bases, and 16 bases lay in between. Germline V gene lookup returns CDR1 SQVTM and CDR2 ANQGSEA. CDR3 length: 13 amino acids. CDR3 in amino acids: CSVPTALGEKLFF. The DNA of the CDR3 is TGCAGCGTCCCAACGGCGTTAGGAGAAAAACTGTTTTTT.